This TCR beta chain was sequenced for a study of cytomegalovirus exposure and HLA in healthy donors. Study at large: T cells numbering around 170 million yielded 100 million to 120 million unique TCR beta sequences in an earlier analysis.

Researchers ran the PCR with 60 Vbeta and 13 Jbeta primers. Some clones are missing from TCRdb's copy, which holds only in-frame ones; the method was immunoSEQ multiplex PCR. The table lists over 60,000 clones, 60% to 85% of them singletons. In this sample, this clone turned up a few times. Sequencing was carried out using PBMCs. The clonotype comes from a man between 70 and 80 years old in good health and CMV-seronegative.

The CDR3: CASSRDRGQGKLFF. The CDR3 bases are TGCGCCAGCAGCCGCGACAGGGGGCAGGGAAAACTGTTTTTT. The V call is TRBV4-1, the J call TRBJ1-4; 10 bases map to TRBD1. This CDR3 is built from 14 residues. V shed 4 bases and J 10 bases; nucleotides not matched to a gene: 6. Germline V gene data show CDR1 as MGHRA and CDR2 as YSYEKL.